This is a list of T cell receptor beta chains from one sample in a study of shared clonotypes between healthy human individuals. Some clones are missing from TCRdb's copy, which holds only in-frame ones; the method was immunoSEQ multiplex PCR. Of about 1.5 million clones listed, approximately 96% were seen once; the top ten hold over 1%. Material for sequencing was naive CD4+ T cells sorted from blood. These receptors originate from a man younger than 40 in good health. CDR3s include the opening cysteine and the closing phenylalanine or tryptophan. Size tells how often a clone was seen (once, few, many) or the class of an expanded clone, and some rows leave it out.

CDR3aa: CASQGLGQGLSNEQFF
j_gene: TRBJ2-1
abundance: once
v_gene: TRBV28

CDR3aa: CASSFGGSMETQYF
j_gene: TRBJ2-5
abundance: .
v_gene: TRBV7-2

CDR3aa: CASSTTYRQGENGYTF
j_gene: TRBJ1-2
abundance: .
v_gene: TRBV16

CDR3aa: CASSQSFAGGGETQYF
j_gene: TRBJ2-5
abundance: once
v_gene: TRBV18

CDR3aa: CASSLVLESTVGHEQYF
j_gene: TRBJ2-7
abundance: .
v_gene: TRBV5-1

CDR3aa: CASSADPLAGEQFF
j_gene: TRBJ2-1
abundance: .
v_gene: TRBV9

CDR3aa: CASSYLGRNGNTIYF
j_gene: TRBJ1-3
abundance: .
v_gene: TRBV7-9

CDR3aa: CASSSGPRGETQYF
j_gene: TRBJ2-5
abundance: .
v_gene: TRBV7-3

CDR3aa: CASSLDGQFSNGYTF
j_gene: TRBJ1-2
abundance: .
v_gene: TRBV5-4

CDR3aa: CASSEQGMAGELFF
j_gene: TRBJ2-2
abundance: .
v_gene: TRBV28

CDR3aa: CASSFRGDYEQYF
j_gene: TRBJ2-7
abundance: .
v_gene: TRBV7-9

CDR3aa: CASSQEDYERTKQYF
j_gene: TRBJ2-7
abundance: once
v_gene: TRBV4-1

CDR3aa: CAISPGLAGSDTQYF
j_gene: TRBJ2-3
abundance: .
v_gene: TRBV10-3

CDR3aa: CASSEAQGGYGYTF
j_gene: TRBJ1-2
abundance: .
v_gene: TRBV6-1

CDR3aa: CASSITHSDEQFF
j_gene: TRBJ2-1
abundance: .
v_gene: TRBV19

CDR3aa: CASSMRDSRTGGNQPQHF
j_gene: TRBJ1-5
abundance: .
v_gene: TRBV4-1

CDR3aa: CASSLLLGGRYEQYF
j_gene: TRBJ2-7
abundance: once
v_gene: TRBV28

CDR3aa: CASSLRVQETQYF
j_gene: TRBJ2-5
abundance: .
v_gene: TRBV5-1

CDR3aa: CASSPRDRSEKLFF
j_gene: TRBJ1-4
abundance: .
v_gene: TRBV18

CDR3aa: CSAPEPHEQYF
j_gene: TRBJ2-7
abundance: .
v_gene: TRBV20-1

CDR3aa: CASSEMDGSNQPQHF
j_gene: TRBJ1-5
abundance: .
v_gene: TRBV2

CDR3aa: CASSLGQARGYTF
j_gene: TRBJ1-2
abundance: .
v_gene: TRBV5-8

CDR3aa: CASTFGTSGGVLDEQFF
j_gene: TRBJ2-1
abundance: .
v_gene: TRBV7-9

CDR3aa: CASSRGTGRMNTEAFF
j_gene: TRBJ1-1
abundance: .
v_gene: TRBV18

CDR3aa: CAINEQGSYNEQFF
j_gene: TRBJ2-1
abundance: .
v_gene: TRBV10-3

CDR3aa: CATSRDYSEGDEQYF
j_gene: TRBJ2-7
abundance: .
v_gene: TRBV15

CDR3aa: CASCPGDQRYYEQYF
j_gene: TRBJ2-7
abundance: .
v_gene: TRBV28

CDR3aa: CASSPTAEHYEQYF
j_gene: TRBJ2-7
abundance: .
v_gene: TRBV18

CDR3aa: CASSQLGLAGETQYF
j_gene: TRBJ2-5
abundance: .
v_gene: TRBV4-1

CDR3aa: CASKKDTDTQYF
j_gene: TRBJ2-3
abundance: .
v_gene: TRBV2

CDR3aa: CASSDGGRIYNEQFF
j_gene: TRBJ2-1
abundance: .
v_gene: TRBV10-1

CDR3aa: CASSQAARAYEQYF
j_gene: TRBJ2-7
abundance: .
v_gene: TRBV4-2

CDR3aa: CASSRDGAYEQYF
j_gene: TRBJ2-7
abundance: .
v_gene: TRBV2

CDR3aa: CASSKEQIRDRGYEQYF
j_gene: TRBJ2-7
abundance: .
v_gene: TRBV21-1

CDR3aa: CASSKYEQYF
j_gene: TRBJ2-7
abundance: .
v_gene: TRBV28

CDR3aa: CASSLGTGPNEKLFF
j_gene: TRBJ1-4
abundance: .
v_gene: TRBV5-1

CDR3aa: CASSFGQGSSGNTIYF
j_gene: TRBJ1-3
abundance: .
v_gene: TRBV11-2

CDR3aa: CSVVGFGELFF
j_gene: TRBJ2-2
abundance: .
v_gene: TRBV29-1

CDR3aa: CASSFSPDNHEQYF
j_gene: TRBJ2-7
abundance: .
v_gene: TRBV5-6

CDR3aa: CAISGQVGSYEQYF
j_gene: TRBJ2-7
abundance: .
v_gene: TRBV10-3

CDR3aa: CASSQGVRTAMGEQYF
j_gene: TRBJ2-7
abundance: .
v_gene: TRBV4-1

CDR3aa: CASSNQRDINTEAFF
j_gene: TRBJ1-1
abundance: .
v_gene: TRBV18

CDR3aa: CAITQNRDSTKETQYF
j_gene: TRBJ2-5
abundance: .
v_gene: TRBV10-3

CDR3aa: CASSEASRTGWELAKNIQYF
j_gene: TRBJ2-4
abundance: .
v_gene: TRBV2

CDR3aa: CASSRRGRGHDSEAFF
j_gene: TRBJ1-1
abundance: .
v_gene: TRBV11-2

CDR3aa: CASSLEGVPEQYF
j_gene: TRBJ2-7
abundance: .
v_gene: TRBV5-1

CDR3aa: CSVERLGLNEQFF
j_gene: TRBJ2-1
abundance: .
v_gene: TRBV29-1

CDR3aa: CATSRDRGAHNEQFF
j_gene: TRBJ2-1
abundance: .
v_gene: TRBV15

CDR3aa: CASSPGTGDNGYTF
j_gene: TRBJ1-2
abundance: .
v_gene: TRBV18

CDR3aa: CASSPRTQVGLGELFF
j_gene: TRBJ2-2
abundance: .
v_gene: TRBV5-4

CDR3aa: CASSQSGGRTEQYF
j_gene: TRBJ2-7
abundance: .
v_gene: TRBV11-2

CDR3aa: CASSPDRASYEQYF
j_gene: TRBJ2-7
abundance: .
v_gene: TRBV4-1

CDR3aa: CASSPLLTGAGNTIYF
j_gene: TRBJ1-3
abundance: .
v_gene: TRBV28

CDR3aa: CASGLGLAADTQYF
j_gene: TRBJ2-3
abundance: .
v_gene: TRBV27

CDR3aa: CASSADYIYNEQFF
j_gene: TRBJ2-1
abundance: .
v_gene: TRBV2